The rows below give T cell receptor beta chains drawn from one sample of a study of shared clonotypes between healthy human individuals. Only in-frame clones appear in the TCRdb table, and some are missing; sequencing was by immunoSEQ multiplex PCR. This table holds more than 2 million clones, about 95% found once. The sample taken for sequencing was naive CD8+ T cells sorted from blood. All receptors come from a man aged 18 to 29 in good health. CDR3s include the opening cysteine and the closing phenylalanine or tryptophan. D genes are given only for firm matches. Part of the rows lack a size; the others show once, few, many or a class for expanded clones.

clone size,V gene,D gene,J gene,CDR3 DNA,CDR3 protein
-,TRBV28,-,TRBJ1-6,TGTGCCAGCAGACCTACAGGGTTGTATAATTCACCCCTCCACTTT,CASRPTGLYNSPLHF
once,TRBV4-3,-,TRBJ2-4,TGCGCCAGCAGCCAAGAAATTACGTTGGCTGCTATTGGGCAGGGCATTCAGTACTTC,CASSQEITLAAIGQGIQYF
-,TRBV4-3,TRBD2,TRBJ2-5,TGCGCCAGCAGCCAAGATGTTCATGGAGGGAGGGACCAAGAGACCCAGTACTTC,CASSQDVHGGRDQETQYF
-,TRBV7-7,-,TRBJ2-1,TGTGCTAGCAGCTTAAGCGTGGCGACGTACAATGAGCAGTTCTTC,CASSLSVATYNEQFF
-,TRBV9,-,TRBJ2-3,TGTGCCAGCAGCGGGGACACAGATACGCAGTATTTT,CASSGDTDTQYF
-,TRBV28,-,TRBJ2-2,TGTGCCAGCAGTTTTCGACTGGGGACCGGGGAGCTGTTTTTT,CASSFRLGTGELFF
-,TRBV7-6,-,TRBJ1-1,TGTGCCAGCAGCTTTTCGGGTGGGGGGGCCGAAGCTTTCTTT,CASSFSGGGAEAFF
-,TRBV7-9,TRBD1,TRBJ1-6,TGTGCCAGCAGTAGAGGGGCAGGGGGCACGCGGTCACCCCTCCACTTT,CASSRGAGGTRSPLHF
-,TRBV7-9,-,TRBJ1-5,TGTGCCAGCAGCTTAGAGGGGTTGGGCCAGCCCCAGCATTTT,CASSLEGLGQPQHF
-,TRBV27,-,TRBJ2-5,TGTGCCAGCAGCTACTTCTCCGGGGCCCAAGAGACCCAGTACTTC,CASSYFSGAQETQYF
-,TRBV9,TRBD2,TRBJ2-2,TGTGCCAGCAGCGTGGGACTAGCGGGACCCGGGGAGCTGTTTTTT,CASSVGLAGPGELFF
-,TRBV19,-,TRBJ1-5,TGTGCCAGTAGTGCGCAGGACAGCTACAATCAGCCCCAGCATTTT,CASSAQDSYNQPQHF
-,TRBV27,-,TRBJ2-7,TGTGCCAGCAGTTTATCGAGATCCTACGAGCAGTACTTC,CASSLSRSYEQYF
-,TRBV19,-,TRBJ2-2,TGTGCCAGTAGTATAGCGCACACCGGGGAGCTGTTTTTT,CASSIAHTGELFF
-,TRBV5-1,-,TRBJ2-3,TGCGCCAGCAGCTTGGAGGCTGGGGGAACAGATACGCAGTATTTT,CASSLEAGGTDTQYF
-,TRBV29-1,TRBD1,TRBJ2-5,TGCAGCTACTTGACAGGGGGCTGGCAAGAGACCCAGTACTTC,CSYLTGGWQETQYF
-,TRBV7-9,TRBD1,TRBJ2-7,TGTGCCAGCAGCCCCGGGACAGACTACGAGCAGTACTTC,CASSPGTDYEQYF